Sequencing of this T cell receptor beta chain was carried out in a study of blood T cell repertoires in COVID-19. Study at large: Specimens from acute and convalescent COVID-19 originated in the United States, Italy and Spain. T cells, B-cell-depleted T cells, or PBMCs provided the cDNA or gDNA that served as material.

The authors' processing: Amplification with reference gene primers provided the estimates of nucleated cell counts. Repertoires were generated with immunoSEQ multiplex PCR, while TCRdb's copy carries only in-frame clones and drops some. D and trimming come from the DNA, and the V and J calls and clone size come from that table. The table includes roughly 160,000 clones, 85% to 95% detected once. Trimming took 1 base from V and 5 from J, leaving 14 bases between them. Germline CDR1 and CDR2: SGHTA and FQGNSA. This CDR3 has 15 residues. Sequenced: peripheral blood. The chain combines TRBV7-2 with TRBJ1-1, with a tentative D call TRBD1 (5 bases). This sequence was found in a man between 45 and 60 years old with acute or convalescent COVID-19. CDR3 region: CASSLEATRETEAFF. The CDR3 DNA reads TGTGCCAGCAGCTTAGAAGCGACCAGGGAAACTGAAGCTTTCTTT.